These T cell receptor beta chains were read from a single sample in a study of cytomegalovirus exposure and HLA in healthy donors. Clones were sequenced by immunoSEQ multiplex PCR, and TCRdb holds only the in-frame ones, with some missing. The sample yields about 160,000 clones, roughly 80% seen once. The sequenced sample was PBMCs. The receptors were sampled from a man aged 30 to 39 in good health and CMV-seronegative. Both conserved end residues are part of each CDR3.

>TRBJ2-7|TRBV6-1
CATKSGYSYEQYF
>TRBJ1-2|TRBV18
CASSSGQSRGYTF
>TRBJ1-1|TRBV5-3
CARSLLQGLNTEAFF
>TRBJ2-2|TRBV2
CASGLAGGVELFF
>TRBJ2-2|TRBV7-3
CASSLREGPNTGELFF
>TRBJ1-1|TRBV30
CAWRLRLEAFF
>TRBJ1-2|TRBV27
CASSLSPNTGTAKNYGYTF
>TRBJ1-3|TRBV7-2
CASSLGGRIEGNTIYF
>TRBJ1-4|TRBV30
CAWSPTPGLPNEKLFF
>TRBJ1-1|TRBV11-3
CASSPGRGRPYTEAFF
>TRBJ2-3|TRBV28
CASTRAGSTDTQYF
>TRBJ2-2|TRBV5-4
CASSEGLGGTGELFF
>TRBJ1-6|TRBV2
CASSVGETDNSPLHF
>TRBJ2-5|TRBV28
CASSSVSRETQYF
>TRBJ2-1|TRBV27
CASTISGPSYNEQFF
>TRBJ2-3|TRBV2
CASSEYGVVAGADTQYF
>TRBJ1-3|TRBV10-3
CAIQIQGITGNTIYF
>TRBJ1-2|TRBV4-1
CASSLEGLSYGYTF
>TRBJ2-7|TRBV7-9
CASSLEGASVYEQYF
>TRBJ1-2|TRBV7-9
CSSRNDRADGYTF
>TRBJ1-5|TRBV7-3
CASSPTLDSNQPQHF
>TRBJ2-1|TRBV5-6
CASTRSGGPRNEQFF
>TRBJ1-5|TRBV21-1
CAIQHRDTGVGQPQHF
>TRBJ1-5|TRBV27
CASSFAPTGSSSNQPQHF
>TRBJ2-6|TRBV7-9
CSSSPDRGAGANVLTF
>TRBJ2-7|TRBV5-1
CASSLGLAEPLSSYEQYF
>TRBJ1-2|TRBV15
CATSRDRVNYGYTF
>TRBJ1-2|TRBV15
CATAAGDQQGYTF
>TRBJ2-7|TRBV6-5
CASSPTGTGVYEQYF
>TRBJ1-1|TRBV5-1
CASTGNTEAFF
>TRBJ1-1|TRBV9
CASSASPVNTEAFF
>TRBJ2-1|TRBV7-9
CSSSLESSGRARNEQFF
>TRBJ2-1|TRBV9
CASSPTGTSGYNEQFF
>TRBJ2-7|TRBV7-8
CASSRGLAVSYEQYF
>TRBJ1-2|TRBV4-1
CASSQTPGQDYGYTF
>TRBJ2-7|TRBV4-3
CASSQDLKLYEQYF
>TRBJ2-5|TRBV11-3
CASSLGGRPPETQYF
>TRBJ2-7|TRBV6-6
CASSLLAGDLYEQYF
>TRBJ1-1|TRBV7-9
CASSTRGTREGLNTEAFF
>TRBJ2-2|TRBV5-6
CASSARAGINTGELFF
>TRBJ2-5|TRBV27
CASSFGDRAPQETQYF